These 5 T cell receptor gamma chains originate from one sample sequenced in a study of Vδ1+ human thymocytes. Findings of the study overall: Thymic TRG and TRD repertoires appeared highly polyclonal.

RNA was extracted from the cells and then reverse transcribed. Pooled V-gene forward primers with one constant-region reverse primer generated the CDR3 amplicons by multiplex PCR. TCRdb called clones from the multiplex PCR reads again using CATT. Among 30,000 to 45,000 gamma-chain clones listed, around 20% were seen once. No cognate antigen is known for these TCRs. The sample consisted of Vdelta1+ gamma-delta thymocytes from the thymus. Noted subset: FACS-sorted CD3+ TCRalphabeta- TCRVdelta1+ TCRVdelta2- thymocytes. These receptors were obtained from a girl under three years old who had congenital heart surgery.

This clone was counted only a few times. The V gene is TRGV2, the J gene TRGJP2. This CDR3 has 14 residues. Germline V lookup: CDR1 EGSNGY, CDR2 YDSYNSKV. Germline trimming cut 4 bases from V and 6 bases from J; bases unmatched to any gene: 8. CDR3 in amino acids: CATWDEVGDWIKTF. The CDR3, as DNA: TGTGCCACCTGGGATGAGGTTGGTGATTGGATCAAGACGTTT.

Comments on this clone: Other DNA sequences of this sample code for an identical CDR3. The chain employs TRGV3 and TRGJ1 or TRGJ2. The CDR3 loop spans 15 amino acids. Germline-derived CDR1 and CDR2 are VTNTFY and YDVSTARD (reference sequence). Trimming cost V 0 bases and J 3 bases; bases outside gene matches: 8. CDR3 region: CATWDRRGGYYKKLF. DNA of the CDR3: TGTGCCACCTGGGACAGGCGAGGCGGTTATTATAAGAAACTCTTT.

The rearrangement joins TRGV3 to TRGJ1 or TRGJ2. J was trimmed by 6 bases and V by 0 bases; bases with no gene match: 14. This CDR3 has 16 residues. Germline CDR1 VTNTFY, CDR2 YDVSTARD (reference sequence). CDR3 loop: CATWDRLHWACYKKLF. Here the CDR3 DNA reads TGTGCCACCTGGGACAGGCTTCATTGGGCGTGTTATAAGAAACTCTTT.

The gene calls are TRGV3 and TRGJ1 or TRGJ2. Trimming cost V 3 bases and J 8 bases; bases outside gene matches: 4. The CDR3 is 11 amino acids. The V gene's germline CDR1 is VTNTFY and CDR2 YDVSTARD (reference sequence). The CDR3 loop is CATWDSHKKLF. The CDR3 DNA reads as TGTGCCACCTGGGACTCCCATAAGAAACTCTTT.

This clone showed up just a few times. The sample has other DNA sequences that encode this CDR3 too. The chain links TRGV2 to TRGJ1 or TRGJ2. This CDR3 has 14 amino acids. The germline gives CDR1 EGSNGY, CDR2 YDSYNSKV. J gave up 2 bases and V 1 base, and 5 bases lay outside the gene matches. CDR3 amino acids: CATWDGQYYYKKLF. DNA of the CDR3: TGTGCCACCTGGGACGGCCAATATTATTATAAGAAACTCTTT.